This is a list of T cell receptor beta chains from one sample in a study of human thymus T cells. Clones were sequenced by immunoSEQ multiplex PCR, and TCRdb holds only the in-frame ones, with some missing. The profile shows over 35,000 clones, about 94% of them singletons. Sequenced sample: blood. These receptor sequences come from a boy in the first two years of life with a congenital heart defect but otherwise immunologically healthy. Both conserved end residues are trimmed from each CDR3. Each record gives: clone size, D gene, V gene, CDR3 length, CDR3 protein. The D gene is left open where the match is weak. Rows may omit the clone size; those that give it use once, few, many or a size class.

.,.,TRBV30,15,AWSVRGVLTFNSPLH
.,.,TRBV5-4,13,ASSSSRLPSYEQY
once,TRBD2,TRBV6-1,12,ASRGRGGLYEQY
.,.,TRBV11-3,11,ASSLDLRGEQY
.,TRBD2,TRBV4-1,14,ASSPLRAGGVNEQF
.,.,TRBV10-3,11,AISVDSGDGYT
.,TRBD2,TRBV2,15,ASTPFLAGGPQETQY
.,.,TRBV19,12,ASSIAPENTEAF
.,.,TRBV4-1,15,ASSQEGGEANNSPLH
once,.,TRBV27,11,ASSLRGRETQY
.,.,TRBV7-9,11,ASSRTGGSPLH
.,.,TRBV18,12,ASSPRDFTDTQY
.,.,TRBV5-1,12,ASSLGRDQETQY
.,.,TRBV19,13,ASSGASGSTDTQY
.,.,TRBV4-1,16,ASSQEIGLSSYNSPLH
.,.,TRBV9,14,ASSVIGGRASYEQY
.,TRBD1,TRBV11-2,13,ASSPPWTGGYEQY
.,.,TRBV7-9,10,ASSLYSGELF
.,.,TRBV19,12,ASTPRAPNTEAF
.,.,TRBV28,12,ASSPGTNTGELF
.,.,TRBV19,9,ASSIRDTQY
.,TRBD1,TRBV9,12,ASSAGGSGNTIY
.,.,TRBV9,10,ASSGSGAEAF
.,.,TRBV19,12,ASSIWGAKNIQY
.,TRBD1,TRBV10-3,13,AISEPDRAYYGYT
.,.,TRBV6-1,14,ASSEDSQYLFYEQY
.,TRBD1,TRBV28,10,ASRGQGYGYT
.,TRBD1,TRBV6-5,14,ASSLFRDRGDYGYT
.,.,TRBV20-1,9,SARDLDTQY
.,.,TRBV29-1,9,SATGFYGYT
.,.,TRBV6-1,11,ASSVPGEDGYT
.,.,TRBV7-9,14,ASSLPRRADTGELF
.,.,TRBV5-1,13,ASSPERGRTYEQY
.,TRBD1,TRBV6-5,11,ASSGTVGAEAF
.,TRBD2,TRBV5-1,11,ASRPSGGETQY
.,.,TRBV2,11,ASSAGFQETQY
.,.,TRBV7-2,9,ASSLTDTQY
.,TRBD2,TRBV18,15,ASSPGPSGGGLETQY
.,.,TRBV28,12,ASSFPRDSYEQY
.,.,TRBV6-5,10,ASSHGTYGYT
.,.,TRBV7-9,13,ASSLRGTKTGELF
.,TRBD1,TRBV14,13,ASSQGDRPFYGYT
.,.,TRBV5-1,12,ASSLDLNTDTQY
.,.,TRBV14,13,ASSIPLRDNYEQY
.,.,TRBV7-9,14,ASSLPISLNTGELF
.,TRBD1,TRBV27,12,ASTHPDRVYEQY
.,TRBD2,TRBV4-3,16,ASSPAFILAGGTDTQY
.,.,TRBV11-2,12,ASSSQGYNTEAF
.,.,TRBV30,10,AWSVLNQPQH
.,.,TRBV27,11,ASSLGINYGYT
.,.,TRBV9,11,ASSVASNQPQH
once,.,TRBV6-5,12,ASSYRPLPDTQY
.,TRBD1,TRBV6-5,13,ASSYSPTGSYEQY
.,.,TRBV28,12,ASSQGGKGTEAF
.,.,TRBV15,10,ATSSRVTEAF
once,TRBD2,TRBV5-4,12,ASSLERGGDTQY